This paragraph reports one TCR beta chain. The antigen remains undetermined. Per the germline V gene, CDR1 is MDHEN and CDR2 is SYDVKM. The CDR3 sequence is 15 residues long. Deletions cut 4 bases from V and 2 bases from J, with 12 bases between. The record originates from a study of radiotherapy plus CTLA-4 blockade in lung cancer. Whole-study findings and limits: TCR clones of tumor origin grew in blood after radiotherapy plus ipilimumab.

Some clones are missing from TCRdb's copy, which holds only in-frame ones; the method was immunoSEQ multiplex PCR. The sample records roughly 86,000 clones, around four fifths being singletons. Here the sequenced sample was peripheral blood, taken from a patient treated with radiotherapy plus ipilimumab. The chain combines TRBV28 with TRBJ1-5; possible D gene TRBD1, 6 bases. The clonotype comes from a human donor with non-small cell lung cancer who had stable disease on radiotherapy plus ipilimumab. The DNA for the CDR3 is TGTGCCAGCAGTTCCCAGGGGACTGGCAATCAGCCCCAGCATTTT. Translated: CASSSQGTGNQPQHF.